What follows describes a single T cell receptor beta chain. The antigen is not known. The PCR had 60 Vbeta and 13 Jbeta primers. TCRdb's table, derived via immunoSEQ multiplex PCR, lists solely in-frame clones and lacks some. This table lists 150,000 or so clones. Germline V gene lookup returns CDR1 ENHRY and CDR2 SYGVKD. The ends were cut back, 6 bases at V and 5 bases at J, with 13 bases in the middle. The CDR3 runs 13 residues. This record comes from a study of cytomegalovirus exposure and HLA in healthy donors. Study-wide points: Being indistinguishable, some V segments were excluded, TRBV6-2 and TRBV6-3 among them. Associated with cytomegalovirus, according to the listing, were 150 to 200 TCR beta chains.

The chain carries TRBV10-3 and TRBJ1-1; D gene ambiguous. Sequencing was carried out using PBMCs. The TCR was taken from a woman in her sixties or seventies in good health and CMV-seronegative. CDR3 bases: TGTGCCATCAGGCTTCTACCGAATACTGAAGCTTTCTTT. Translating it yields CAIRLLPNTEAFF.